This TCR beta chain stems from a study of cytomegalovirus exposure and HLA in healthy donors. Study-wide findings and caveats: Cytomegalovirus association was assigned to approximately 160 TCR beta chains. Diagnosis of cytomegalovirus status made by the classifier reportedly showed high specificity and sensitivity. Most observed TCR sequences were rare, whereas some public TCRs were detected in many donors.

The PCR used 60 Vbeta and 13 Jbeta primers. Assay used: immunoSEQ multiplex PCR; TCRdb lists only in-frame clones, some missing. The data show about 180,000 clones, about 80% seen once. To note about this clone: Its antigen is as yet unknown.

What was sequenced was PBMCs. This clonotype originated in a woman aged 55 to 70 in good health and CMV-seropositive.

The CDR3: CASSFSGTGELFF. For the CDR3, the DNA is TGTGCCAGCAGCTTTAGCGGAACCGGGGAGCTGTTTTTT. This sequence joins TRBV7-3 and TRBJ2-2; perhaps TRBD2 as D (6 bases). The CDR3 sequence is 13 residues long. Looked up from germline, CDR1 is SGHTA and CDR2 is FQGTGA. V lost 3 bases, J lost 5 bases, and 7 bases lay in between.